This T cell receptor beta chain is drawn from a study of blood T cell repertoires in COVID-19. Study-level information: Donors in the United States, Italy and Spain gave samples during acute or convalescent COVID-19. Sample material is recorded as cDNA or gDNA derived from T cells, B-cell-depleted T cells, or PBMCs.

CDR1 LNHDA and CDR2 SQIVND come from the germline V gene (reference sequence). V shed 2 bases and J 4 bases; nucleotides not matched to a gene: 7. This CDR3 is 15 amino acids long. It was during active infection that Seattle patients were enrolled and then longitudinally followed. This clone was picked up a small number of times. Original data processing: Reference gene primer amplification gave nucleated cell count estimates. Sequencing was performed with immunoSEQ multiplex PCR; in TCRdb, only in-frame clones are kept and a portion is missing. V, J and clone size are those of that table, while D and trimming were read from the DNA. Counted here are some 200,000 clones, 83% occurring once; the ten biggest clones make up around 1.3%.

Input material: peripheral blood. The chain has TRBV19 and TRBJ1-1; 7 nucleotides agree with TRBD1. The clonotype comes from a woman younger than 45 with COVID-19, enrolled during active disease. CDR3 nucleotide sequence: TGTGCCAGTAGTATATCACCTACAGGGGCCACTGAAGCTTTCTTT. This gives the protein CASSISPTGATEAFF.